This TCR beta chain came from a study of patients and donors after allogeneic stem cell transplantation. Using its own MiXCR run on the RT-PCR reads, TCRdb lists one record per CDR3 protein. The table lists approximately 410,000 distinct CDR3 sequences, 16% of them singletons. Trimming cost V 3 bases and J 5 bases, with 14 bases left between them. The CDR3 has 15 residues. The rearrangement links TRBV12-3 or TRBV12-4 to TRBJ1-3; D is perhaps TRBD1 (6 bases). This sequence was found in a human donor who was either an allogeneic HSCT recipient or a stem cell or donor lymphocyte infusion donor (not recorded which). It is not recorded whose cells these are; they may come from a transplant donor. The sequenced sample consisted of blood, either unsorted or a sorted T cell fraction (not recorded which). CDR3 loop: CASSLGAGRRNTIYF. For the CDR3, the DNA is TGTGCCAGCAGTTTGGGGGCGGGGAGGAGAAACACCATATATTTT.